This is a list of T cell receptor beta chains from one sample in a study of shared clonotypes between healthy human individuals. TCRdb's table, derived via immunoSEQ multiplex PCR, lists solely in-frame clones and lacks some. Among roughly 1,800,000 clones listed, approximately 95% were seen once. Sequencing used naive CD8+ T cells sorted from blood. The receptors here all came from a man between 18 and 35 years old in good health. Both conserved end residues are part of each CDR3. D genes are given only for firm matches. The listing skips clone size in some rows; elsewhere it reads once, few, many or a size class.

d_gene	len	j_gene	abundance	v_gene	CDR3aa	CDR3nt
TRBD1	15	TRBJ1-6	once	TRBV28	CASSRDRDYNSPLHF	TGTGCCAGCAGTCGGGACAGGGACTATAATTCACCCCTCCACTTT
.	14	TRBJ2-7	.	TRBV27	CASSIIGPQGEQYF	TGTGCCAGCAGCATTATCGGCCCCCAGGGCGAGCAGTACTTC
TRBD1	15	TRBJ1-5	.	TRBV4-3	CASSQGTGSYQPQHF	TGCGCCAGCAGCCAGGGGACAGGGAGCTATCAGCCCCAGCATTTT
TRBD1	14	TRBJ2-7	.	TRBV5-4	CASSGPGQGGEQYF	TGTGCCAGCAGCGGCCCGGGACAGGGGGGCGAGCAGTACTTC
TRBD1	17	TRBJ1-1	.	TRBV7-6	CASSTGQGIGFITEAFF	TGTGCCAGCAGCACGGGACAGGGAATCGGATTCATCACTGAAGCTTTCTTT
.	16	TRBJ2-1	.	TRBV14	CASSQASGTPYNEQFF	TGTGCCAGCAGCCAAGCGTCCGGGACGCCGTACAATGAGCAGTTCTTC
.	16	TRBJ1-2	once	TRBV5-5	CASSLGAGLLGEGYTF	TGTGCCAGCAGCTTGGGGGCTGGGCTGTTAGGTGAGGGCTACACCTTC
.	12	TRBJ2-7	.	TRBV30	CACEYGDYEQYF	TGTGCCTGTGAATATGGGGACTACGAGCAGTACTTC
TRBD1	14	TRBJ2-7	.	TRBV4-1	CASSDGTGGNEQYF	TGCGCCAGCAGCGATGGGACAGGGGGTAACGAGCAGTACTTC
.	15	TRBJ2-1	.	TRBV27	CASSPIGGGIYEQFF	TGTGCCAGCAGTCCAATAGGGGGGGGCATCTATGAGCAGTTCTTC
TRBD1	12	TRBJ1-1	.	TRBV27	CASSSTGSEAFF	TGTGCCAGCAGTTCGACAGGGAGTGAAGCTTTCTTT
TRBD1	13	TRBJ1-2	.	TRBV27	CASSLGQGDGYTF	TGTGCCAGCAGTTTGGGACAGGGGGATGGCTACACCTTC
.	16	TRBJ1-6	once	TRBV14	CASSQGAAYYNSPLHF	TGTGCCAGCAGCCAAGGGGCAGCCTACTATAATTCACCCCTCCACTTT
.	15	TRBJ1-3	.	TRBV9	CASSVYGGTGNTIYF	TGTGCCAGCAGCGTCTATGGAGGGACTGGAAACACCATATATTTT
.	10	TRBJ2-1	once	TRBV30	CAWSLNEQFF	TGTGCCTGGAGCTTAAATGAGCAGTTCTTC
.	15	TRBJ1-5	.	TRBV27	CASSLGQGHNGPQHF	TGTGCCAGCAGTTTGGGGCAGGGGCATAATGGGCCCCAGCATTTT
.	15	TRBJ2-5	.	TRBV4-1	CASSQGNAGGETQYF	TGCGCCAGCAGCCAAGGGAACGCCGGGGGAGAGACCCAGTACTTC
.	14	TRBJ2-7	once	TRBV5-1	CASSLAGYTYEQYF	TGCGCCAGCAGCTTGGCGGGGTACACCTACGAGCAGTACTTC
.	15	TRBJ1-1	.	TRBV7-9	CASSAPPGRVPEAFF	TGTGCCAGCAGCGCACCCCCCGGTAGGGTCCCTGAAGCTTTCTTT
.	14	TRBJ2-5	.	TRBV5-4	CASSLSLAKETQYF	TGTGCCAGCAGCTTGTCTCTAGCGAAAGAGACCCAGTACTTC
.	12	TRBJ1-1	.	TRBV2	CASRAGNTEAFF	TGTGCCAGCCGAGCAGGGAACACTGAAGCTTTCTTT
.	15	TRBJ1-3	.	TRBV6-1	CASSEGRGYGNTIYF	TGTGCCAGCAGTGAAGGGAGGGGATACGGAAACACCATATATTTT
TRBD2	18	TRBJ2-3	.	TRBV11-2	CASSTETSGRPSTDTQYF	TGTGCCAGCAGCACTGAGACTAGCGGGAGGCCGAGCACAGATACGCAGTATTTT
.	14	TRBJ2-5	once	TRBV5-1	CASSLDPGKETQYF	TGCGCCAGCAGCTTGGATCCAGGGAAAGAGACCCAGTACTTC
TRBD1	14	TRBJ2-7	.	TRBV7-7	CASSLRQGADEQYF	TGTGCTAGCAGCTTGCGTCAGGGGGCCGACGAGCAGTACTTC
.	13	TRBJ1-5	.	TRBV9	CASSVGDGQPQHF	TGTGCCAGCAGCGTAGGGGACGGTCAGCCCCAGCATTTT
.	14	TRBJ2-1	.	TRBV6-5	CASSLNGVINEQFF	TGTGCCAGCAGTTTAAACGGGGTGATTAATGAGCAGTTCTTC
TRBD2	14	TRBJ2-7	once	TRBV5-6	CASSRTSGSDEQYF	TGTGCCAGCAGCCGGACTAGCGGGAGCGACGAGCAGTACTTC
.	14	TRBJ2-7	.	TRBV5-4	CASSNAGSPYEQYF	TGTGCCAGCAGCAATGCCGGGAGCCCCTACGAGCAGTACTTC
.	14	TRBJ2-7	.	TRBV27	CASSLTEASYEQYF	TGTGCCAGCAGTTTAACAGAAGCTTCCTACGAGCAGTACTTC
.	16	TRBJ1-6	.	TRBV5-1	CASSADVSSYNSPLHF	TGCGCCAGCAGCGCCGATGTCAGCTCCTATAATTCACCCCTCCACTTT
.	15	TRBJ2-7	.	TRBV7-8	CASSLEGGHSYEQYF	TGTGCCAGCAGCTTAGAGGGGGGACATTCCTACGAGCAGTACTTC
.	14	TRBJ1-2	.	TRBV27	CASRAQGTWYGYTF	TGTGCCAGCAGGGCCCAGGGGACCTGGTATGGCTACACCTTC
.	16	TRBJ2-1	once	TRBV6-5	CASSYSMDNRFNEQFF	TGTGCCAGCAGTTACTCCATGGATAACAGGTTCAATGAGCAGTTCTTC
.	14	TRBJ2-2	.	TRBV6-5	CASSEDGNTGELFF	TGTGCCAGCAGTGAGGACGGGAACACCGGGGAGCTGTTTTTT
TRBD1	15	TRBJ2-7	.	TRBV28	CASSGGTGGEVEQYF	TGTGCCAGCAGTGGGGGGACAGGGGGCGAAGTGGAGCAGTACTTC
.	14	TRBJ2-1	.	TRBV5-1	CASSLARGHNEQFF	TGCGCCAGCAGCTTGGCACGGGGACACAATGAGCAGTTCTTC
.	15	TRBJ2-1	.	TRBV6-1	CASSGPSGTYNEQFF	TGTGCCAGCAGTGGACCATCGGGAACCTACAATGAGCAGTTCTTC
.	13	TRBJ2-7	.	TRBV7-9	CASSFPGTLEQYF	TGTGCCAGCAGCTTCCCCGGCACCCTCGAGCAGTACTTC
TRBD1	14	TRBJ1-6	few	TRBV7-9	CASSQGGLNSPLHF	TGTGCCAGCAGCCAGGGGGGCCTTAATTCACCCCTCCACTTT
.	12	TRBJ1-5	.	TRBV7-3	CAARGPYQPQHF	TGTGCCGCCCGGGGGCCCTATCAGCCCCAGCATTTT
TRBD2	14	TRBJ2-7	.	TRBV4-1	CASRQLAGEYEQYF	TGCGCCAGCAGGCAATTAGCGGGGGAGTACGAGCAGTACTTC
.	15	TRBJ2-3	.	TRBV27	CASSFSLGSTDTQYF	TGTGCCAGCAGTTTCTCTCTTGGGAGCACAGATACGCAGTATTTT
.	15	TRBJ2-3	.	TRBV6-5	CASSGGLAGTDTQYF	TGTGCCAGCAGTGGGGGGCTAGCAGGCACAGATACGCAGTATTTT
.	13	TRBJ2-1	.	TRBV5-6	CASSLDFHNEQFF	TGTGCCAGCAGCTTAGACTTCCACAATGAGCAGTTCTTC
TRBD2	17	TRBJ2-5	.	TRBV6-1	CASSEGDSGLRQETQYF	TGTGCCAGCAGTGAAGGGGATAGCGGGCTAAGACAAGAGACCCAGTACTTC
.	14	TRBJ2-1	.	TRBV11-2	CASSLLGNGNEQFF	TGTGCCAGCAGCTTACTGGGCAACGGGAATGAGCAGTTCTTC
TRBD2	14	TRBJ2-5	.	TRBV6-5	CASSPLAIQETQYF	TGTGCCAGCAGCCCACTAGCGATCCAAGAGACCCAGTACTTC
.	12	TRBJ1-1	.	TRBV30	CAWSYSNTEAFF	TGTGCCTGGAGTTACTCGAACACTGAAGCTTTCTTT
TRBD1	13	TRBJ2-7	.	TRBV15	CATSRADRDEQYF	TGTGCCACCAGCAGAGCCGACAGGGACGAGCAGTACTTC
TRBD1	14	TRBJ1-1	few	TRBV30	CAWSEGQGNTEAFF	TGTGCCTGGAGTGAGGGACAGGGCAACACTGAAGCTTTCTTT
.	15	TRBJ2-1	.	TRBV9	CASSVRTGSGNEQFF	TGTGCCAGCAGCGTACGAACCGGAAGCGGCAATGAGCAGTTCTTC
.	15	TRBJ1-3	.	TRBV7-9	CASSLSGISGNTIYF	TGTGCCAGCAGCTTATCAGGGATCTCTGGAAACACCATATATTTT
TRBD1	17	TRBJ1-2	.	TRBV30	CAWTAAFTTGSVDGYTF	TGTGCCTGGACCGCCGCCTTTACGACAGGGAGCGTAGATGGCTACACCTTC